Following are 16 T cell receptor beta chains from one sample sequenced in a study of blood T cell repertoires in COVID-19. The method was immunoSEQ multiplex PCR; TCRdb's version includes in-frame clones alone and lacks a portion of them. The repertoire has around 190,000 clones, approximately 90% of them found once; the top ten carry under 13%. What was sequenced was PBMCs or T cells enriched from blood (not recorded which). The receptors come from a man aged 18 to 30 with acute COVID-19.

The genes are TRBV25-1 and TRBJ2-3; 8 bases align to TRBD1. The CDR3 runs 16 residues. V lost 4 bases and J lost 2; bases outside the gene matches: 8. Germline CDR1 is MGHDK and CDR2 is SYGVNS. CDR3 sequence: CASSAPHRGSTDTQYF. The DNA of the CDR3 is TGTGCCAGCAGTGCCCCCCACAGGGGGTCCACAGATACGCAGTATTTT.

This chain uses TRBV30 with TRBJ1-3; D is uncertain. This CDR3 has 15 residues. Trimming shortened V by 4 bases and J by 0 bases, and 13 bases separated the two germline ends. CDR1 GTSNPN and CDR2 SVGIG come from the germline V gene (reference sequence). CDR3 region: CAWMRGTDSGNTIYF. DNA of the CDR3: TGTGCCTGGATGCGGGGAACGGACTCTGGAAACACCATATATTTT. Variable domain in full (rest from reference TRBV30 and TRBJ1-3): SQTIHQWPATLVQPVGSPLSLECTVEGTSNPNLYWYRQAAGRGLQLLFYSVGIGQISSEVPQNLSASRPQDRQFILSSKKLLLSDSGFYLCAWMRGTDSGNTIYFGEGSWLTVV.

The chain has TRBV6-5 and TRBJ1-2; D is unclear. Germline V lookup: CDR1 MNHEY, CDR2 SVGAGI. This CDR3 comprises 10 residues. V shed 6 bases and J shed 3 bases, with 2 bases lying between them. The CDR3 DNA reads TGTGCCAGCAGCGACTATGGCTACACCTTC. Translation gives CASSDYGYTF.

The V call is TRBV6-5, the J call TRBJ2-7; 10 nucleotides align to TRBD2. The CDR3 is 15 residues long. Germline V gene sequence: CDR1 MNHEY, CDR2 SVGAGI. J gave up 3 bases and V 6 bases, and 8 bases lay outside the gene matches. CDR3 protein: CASSPGTSDSYEQYF. DNA for the CDR3: TGTGCCAGCAGCCCCGGGACTAGCGACAGCTACGAGCAGTACTTC.

V usage is TRBV27 and J usage is TRBJ2-7; 9 nucleotides align to TRBD2. J lost 0 bases, V lost 6 bases, and 6 bases had no gene match. CDR3 length equals 15 residues. Germline lookup yields CDR1 MNHEY and CDR2 SMNVEV (reference sequence). The CDR3: CASSIAGAPSYEQYF. Here the CDR3 DNA reads TGTGCCAGCAGCATAGCGGGAGCCCCCTCCTACGAGCAGTACTTC.

The chain links TRBV11-2 to TRBJ2-3; 10 bases line up with TRBD2. The germline V gene encodes CDR1 SGHAT and CDR2 FQNNGV. This CDR3 has 17 residues. V trimming: 1 base; J trimming: 0 bases; junction bases outside the gene matches: 4. CDR3 sequence reads: CASSLGLTSGSTDTQYF. The CDR3 region has the DNA TGTGCCAGCAGCTTAGGGTTGACTAGCGGGAGCACAGATACGCAGTATTTT.

This rearrangement joins TRBV27 to TRBJ1-5; TRBD1 matches at 8 bases. The V and J ends lost 5 bases and 4 bases, in that order; junction bases with no gene match: 7. Germline V CDR1 and CDR2: MNHEY, SMNVEV (reference sequence). The CDR3 sequence is 15 residues long. The CDR3 DNA reads TGTGCCAGCAGTCCAATGACAGGGGCTAATCAGCCCCAGCATTTT. Amino acid sequence: CASSPMTGANQPQHF.

This chain connects TRBV28 to TRBJ1-5; possible D gene TRBD1, 6 bases. The CDR3 runs 12 residues. Germline lookup yields CDR1 MDHEN and CDR2 SYDVKM. V was pared by 9 bases and J by 6 bases, with 12 bases between. The CDR3 region is CASRGGAQPQHF. The CDR3 DNA sequence: TGTGCCAGTAGGGGGGGCGCTCAGCCCCAGCATTTT.

Regarding this clone: At one end, the junction sequence differs from germline, possibly due to a read error. The genes are TRBV3-1 (or the pseudogene TRBV3-2) and TRBJ2-7, with 10 nucleotides matching TRBD2. From germline, CDR1 is LGHDT and CDR2 YNNKEL (reference sequence). The CDR3 has 14 residues. The CDR3 region has the DNA TGTGCCAGCAGCCAAGGACTAGCGGGTCCCCACCTAAACTTC. Amino acids: CASSQGLAGPHLNF.

The rearrangement links TRBV5-1 to TRBJ2-2; 11 bases align to TRBD1. This CDR3 has 18 amino acids. V shed 4 bases and J 4 bases; nucleotides not matched to a gene: 12. In germline, CDR1 is SGHRS, CDR2 YFSETQ. This CDR3 reads CASSPNPGTGGGTGELFF. In nucleotides, the CDR3 is TGCGCCAGCAGCCCAAACCCCGGGACAGGGGGAGGCACCGGGGAGCTGTTTTTT.

The CDR3 coding sequence is TGTGCCAGCAGCTTTGGTCTAGCGGGAAGCTCCTACGAGCAGTACTTC. This translates into CASSFGLAGSSYEQYF. V usage is TRBV5-4 and J usage is TRBJ2-7, with TRBD2 matching 9 bases. The junction had 6 bases not matched to a gene; V was cut back by 2 bases and J by 0 bases. The length of the CDR3 is 16 residues. The germline V gene has CDR1 SGHNT and CDR2 YYREEE (reference sequence).

J is TRBJ1-1 and V is TRBV29-1; D might be TRBD1 (6 bases). This CDR3 is 11 amino acids long. CDR1 is SQVTM, CDR2 ANQGSEA, per germline. The germline V and J ends were trimmed by 7 bases and 6 bases, with 12 bases remaining between them. The CDR3 sequence is CSAPRGPEAFF. CDR3 DNA sequence: TGCAGCGCTCCCAGGGGCCCTGAAGCTTTCTTT.

The chain joins TRBV30 to TRBJ2-1; 12 bases line up with TRBD2. Per the germline V gene, CDR1 is GTSNPN and CDR2 is SVGIG (reference sequence). With 4 bases clipped from V and 5 bases from J, the junction kept 6 bases outside the gene matches. The CDR3 totals 15 residues. The CDR3 bases are TGTGCCTGGATGACTCGACTAGCGGGAGACAATGAGCAGTTCTTC. Residues: CAWMTRLAGDNEQFF.

The chain is built from TRBV7-6 and TRBJ2-1; TRBD2 matches at 9 bases. The CDR3 spans 16 residues. V trimming: 5 bases; J trimming: 6 bases; junction bases outside the gene matches: 11. From germline, CDR1 is SGHVS and CDR2 FNYEAQ. CDR3 region: CASSTQIAGVFNEQFF. CDR3 nucleotide sequence: TGTGCCAGCAGCACCCAAATAGCGGGAGTTTTCAATGAGCAGTTCTTC.

The chain combines TRBV7-3 with TRBJ2-1; 7 nucleotides match TRBD1. The CDR3 extends over 15 amino acids. The V segment lost 2 bases and the J segment 4 bases; nucleotides outside the gene matches: 5. Germline V lookup: CDR1 SGHTA, CDR2 FQGTGA. The CDR3 region has the DNA TGTGCCAGCAGCTTAGGCCCGGACAGGTACAATGAGCAGTTCTTC. Protein product: CASSLGPDRYNEQFF.

The chain uses TRBV19 and TRBJ2-1, with 12 bases lining up with TRBD1. The CDR3 is 16 residues long. From germline, CDR1 is LNHDA and CDR2 SQIVND (reference sequence). The ends lost 1 base at V and 6 bases at J; junction bases unmatched: 4. CDR3 loop: CASSIVAGQGANEQFF. CDR3 nucleotides: TGTGCCAGTAGTATAGTGGCGGGACAGGGGGCCAATGAGCAGTTCTTC.